These 10 T cell receptor beta chains originate from one sample sequenced in a study of CD8+ T cells in alopecia areata. RNA extraction and reverse transcription yielded cDNA as sequencing template. Profiled with immunoSEQ multiplex PCR; TCRdb holds only in-frame clones, not every one. The sample gives about 200,000 clones, about 62% of which show up once; about 5.5% is in the top ten. Documented treatment: oral pan-JAK inhibitor, 5-10 mg twice daily. Specimen: CD4+ T cells sorted from blood, collected at week 24, from a patient treated with tofacitinib. These receptors were obtained from a human donor with alopecia areata.

V usage is TRBV20-1 and J usage is TRBJ1-1; D perhaps matches TRBD1 (6 bases). Germline CDR1 and CDR2: DFQATT and SNEGSKA (reference sequence). The CDR3 spans 11 residues. V was shortened by 4 bases and J by 7 bases, with 10 bases between the two germline ends. The CDR3 protein is CSANRDGEAFF. CDR3 nucleotides: TGCAGTGCTAACAGGGACGGTGAAGCTTTCTTT.

This clone was seen only once. One end of the junction fails to match germline, which may point to a read error. J is TRBJ2-5 and V is TRBV2, with D possibly matching TRBD1 (5 bases). Germline assignment: CDR1 SNHLY and CDR2 FYNNEI. The CDR3 spans 13 residues. The CDR3 DNA reads as TGTGCCAGCAATCAGGGCACCCAAGAGACCCGGTACTTC. Protein: CASNQGTQETRYF.

The V call is TRBV29-1, the J call TRBJ2-1, with unresolved D. The CDR3 is 10 residues long. CDR1 is SQVTM, CDR2 ANQGSEA, per germline. The germline V and J ends were trimmed by 7 bases and 5 bases, with 6 bases remaining between them. The CDR3 reads CSAKNNEQFF. The CDR3 region has the DNA TGCAGCGCCAAGAACAATGAGCAGTTCTTC.

V and J are TRBV7-3 and TRBJ2-1, with 10 bases that match TRBD2. V was clipped by 5 bases and J by 3 bases; unmatched bases: 7. The germline CDR1 and CDR2 sequences are SGHTA and FQGTGA. The CDR3 consists of 16 residues. The CDR3 protein is CASSPRVAGGYNEQFF. The CDR3 region has the DNA TGTGCCAGCAGCCCAAGGGTAGCGGGGGGCTACAATGAGCAGTTCTTC.

This clone was seen a handful of times. The same CDR3 can be traced to other DNA sequences in this sample. The V call is TRBV29-1, the J call TRBJ2-5; TRBD1 matches at 7 bases. Trimming at V came to 4 bases and at J to 1 base, leaving 0 bases not matched to a gene. This CDR3 is 12 amino acids long. CDR1 SQVTM and CDR2 ANQGSEA come from the germline V gene. The CDR3 DNA is TGCAGCGTTGGGACAGGCCAAGAGACCCAGTACTTC. Its translation: CSVGTGQETQYF.

This clone was observed a handful of times. V gene TRBV4-1 combines with J gene TRBJ2-7, with D maybe TRBD1 (5 bases). CDR3 length: 14 residues. Germline V gene lookup returns CDR1 MGHRA and CDR2 YSYEKL. Between the trimmed V and J ends, which lost 4 bases and 6 bases, there was a span of 16 bases. The CDR3 reads CASSLQTRVGEQYF. The CDR3 coding sequence is TGCGCCAGCAGCCTACAGACCAGGGTCGGCGAGCAGTACTTC.

This sequence joins TRBV5-1 and TRBJ2-1; 11 nucleotides line up with TRBD1. Trimming at V came to 4 bases and at J to 8 bases, leaving 5 bases not matched to a gene. There are 14 residues in the CDR3. Per the germline V gene, CDR1 is SGHRS and CDR2 is YFSETQ. CDR3 sequence reads: CASSRDRGSDEQFF. The CDR3 nucleotides are TGCGCCAGCAGCCGGGACAGGGGGTCAGATGAGCAGTTCTTC. The full variable domain, completed using reference TRBV5-1 and TRBJ2-1, is KAGVTQTPRYLIKTRGQQVTLSCSPISGHRSVSWYQQTPGQGLQFLFEYFSETQRNKGNFPGRFSGRQFSNSRSEMNVSTLELGDSALYLCASSRDRGSDEQFFGPGTRLTVL.

This clone was seen a few times. The J gene is TRBJ2-7, the V gene TRBV7-9, with 10 bases matching TRBD1. The CDR3 runs 14 residues. Looked up from germline, CDR1 is SEHNR and CDR2 is FQNEAQ (reference sequence). Trimming removed 5 bases from V and 5 bases from J; junction bases left unmatched: 6. The CDR3 region is CASSLGTGAHEQYF. The CDR3 DNA is TGTGCCAGCAGCCTGGGGACAGGGGCCCACGAGCAGTACTTC.

The chain has TRBV4-2 and TRBJ1-1; maybe TRBD1 (6 bases). The CDR3 is made up of 13 amino acids. The germline V and J ends were trimmed by 3 bases and 8 bases, with 13 bases remaining between them. Germline V gives CDR1 LGHNA, CDR2 YNFKEQ. CDR3: CASSQTRGAEAFF. The CDR3 bases are TGTGCCAGCAGCCAGACTCGGGGGGCCGAAGCTTTCTTT.

The CDR3 loop is CAWSAGTGGIETQYF. The CDR3 DNA follows: TGTGCCTGGAGTGCCGGGACAGGGGGCATAGAGACCCAGTACTTC. The chain combines TRBV30 with TRBJ2-5; 12 nucleotides align to TRBD1. From germline, CDR1 is GTSNPN and CDR2 SVGIG (reference sequence). V was pared by 1 base and J by 4 bases, with 4 bases of the junction left unmatched. The CDR3 spans 15 residues.